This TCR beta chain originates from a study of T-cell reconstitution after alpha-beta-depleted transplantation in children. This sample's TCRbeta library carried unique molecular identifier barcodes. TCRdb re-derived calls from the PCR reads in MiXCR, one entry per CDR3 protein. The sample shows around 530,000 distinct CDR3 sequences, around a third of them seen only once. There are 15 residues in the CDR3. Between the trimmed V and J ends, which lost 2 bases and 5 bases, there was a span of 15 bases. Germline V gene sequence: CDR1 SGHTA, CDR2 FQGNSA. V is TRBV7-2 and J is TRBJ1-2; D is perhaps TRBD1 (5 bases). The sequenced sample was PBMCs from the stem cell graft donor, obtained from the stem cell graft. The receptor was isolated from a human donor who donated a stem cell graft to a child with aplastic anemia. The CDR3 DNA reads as TGTGCCAGCAGCTTATTCGAGGGGCAGGGTTATGGCTACACCTTC. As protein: CASSLFEGQGYGYTF.